A selection of T cell receptor beta chains follows, all from one sample in a study of T cells in Graves' hyperthyroidism and ophthalmopathy. TCRdb called the multiplex PCR reads again in MiXCR, with one record for every CDR3 protein. The sample includes almost 600,000 distinct CDR3 sequences, about 43% of them seen just once. The sample was peripheral blood or thyroid tissue (not recorded which). These receptors came from a woman aged 18-30 years with Graves' hyperthyroidism. CDR3s include the opening cysteine and the closing phenylalanine or tryptophan. For some rows the clone size is stated as once, few or many, or as a class when expanded; others skip it.

V: TRBV5-6
J: TRBJ1-5
length: 15
size: many
CDR3: CASSLGGVLGQPQHF

V: TRBV29-1
J: TRBJ2-7
length: 14
size: -
CDR3: CSVEAGGASYEQYF

V: TRBV20-1
J: TRBJ2-1
length: 14
size: few
CDR3: CSARGLAGDHEQFF

V: TRBV12-5
J: TRBJ2-5
length: 13
size: many
CDR3: CASVLRRQETQYF

V: TRBV10-3
J: TRBJ1-2
length: 16
size: -
CDR3: CAISDLRTGANYGYTF

V: TRBV11-2
J: TRBJ1-1
length: 12
size: -
CDR3: CASSSDRAEAFF

V: TRBV2
J: TRBJ1-6
length: 14
size: -
CDR3: CASSEEGNNSPLHF

V: TRBV7-9
J: TRBJ1-3
length: 14
size: -
CDR3: CASSLVQDGYTIYF

V: TRBV14
J: TRBJ1-1
length: 14
size: many
CDR3: CASSRGSMNTEAFF

V: TRBV9
J: TRBJ1-2
length: 15
size: -
CDR3: CASSASGQENYGYTF

V: TRBV4-1
J: TRBJ1-6
length: 17
size: -
CDR3: CASSQDAGSTYNSPLHF

V: TRBV19
J: TRBJ1-5
length: 12
size: many
CDR3: CAGGSGNQPQHF

V: TRBV10-2
J: -
length: 14
size: -
CDR3: CASRLAGGTNEQFF

V: TRBV7-9
J: TRBJ2-2
length: 15
size: many
CDR3: CASSHDRVGTGELFF

V: TRBV30
J: TRBJ1-3
length: 12
size: -
CDR3: CAWTASGNTIYF

V: TRBV29-1
J: TRBJ2-2
length: 14
size: many
CDR3: CSARREFNTGELFF

V: TRBV18
J: TRBJ1-6
length: 12
size: many
CDR3: CASSGSNSPLHF

V: TRBV7-8
J: TRBJ2-7
length: 14
size: many
CDR3: CASSLRETSTEQYF

V: TRBV20-1
J: TRBJ2-3
length: 16
size: few
CDR3: CSARVAGGRAKDTQYF

V: TRBV20-1
J: TRBJ2-2
length: 17
size: -
CDR3: CSATKIHGTGVTGELFF

V: TRBV29-1
J: TRBJ2-7
length: 13
size: few
CDR3: CSVEGLAESEQYF

V: TRBV6-4
J: TRBJ1-3
length: 17
size: many
CDR3: CASSDENGTGTGNTIYF